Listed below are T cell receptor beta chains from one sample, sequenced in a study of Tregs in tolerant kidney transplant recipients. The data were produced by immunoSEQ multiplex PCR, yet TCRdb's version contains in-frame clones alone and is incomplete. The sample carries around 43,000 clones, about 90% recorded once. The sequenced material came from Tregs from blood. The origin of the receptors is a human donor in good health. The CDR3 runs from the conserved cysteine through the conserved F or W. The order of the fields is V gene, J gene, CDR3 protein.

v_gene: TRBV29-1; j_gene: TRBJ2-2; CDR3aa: CSVRQGHTGELFF
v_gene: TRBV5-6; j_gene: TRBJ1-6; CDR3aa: CASSLHNSPLHF
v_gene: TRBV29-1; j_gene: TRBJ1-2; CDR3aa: CSVETTNYGYTF
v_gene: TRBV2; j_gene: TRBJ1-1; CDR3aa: CASSAWGRYTEAFF
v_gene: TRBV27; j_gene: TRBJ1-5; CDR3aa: CASSPRRGVEGPQHF
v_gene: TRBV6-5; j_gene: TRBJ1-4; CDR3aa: CASSYSRQGNEKLFF
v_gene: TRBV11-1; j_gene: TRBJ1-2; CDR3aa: CASSWAGQGYTF
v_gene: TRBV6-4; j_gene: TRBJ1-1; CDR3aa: CASTRDWTGVGEAFF
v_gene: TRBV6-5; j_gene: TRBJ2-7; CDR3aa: CASSSQLPSYEQYF
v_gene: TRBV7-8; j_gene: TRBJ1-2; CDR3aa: CASSFPGQGADGYTF
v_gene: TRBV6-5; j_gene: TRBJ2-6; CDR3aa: CAHGDRAGGANVLTF
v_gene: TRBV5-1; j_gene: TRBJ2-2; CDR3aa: CASSLVGRSTGELFF
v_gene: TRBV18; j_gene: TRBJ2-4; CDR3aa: CASSPPQGGNIQYF
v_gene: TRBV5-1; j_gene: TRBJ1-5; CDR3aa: CASSLDPSYQPQHF
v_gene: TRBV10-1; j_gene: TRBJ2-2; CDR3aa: CASGRAGTGELFF
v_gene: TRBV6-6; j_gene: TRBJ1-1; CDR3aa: CASKRSGGRTEAFF